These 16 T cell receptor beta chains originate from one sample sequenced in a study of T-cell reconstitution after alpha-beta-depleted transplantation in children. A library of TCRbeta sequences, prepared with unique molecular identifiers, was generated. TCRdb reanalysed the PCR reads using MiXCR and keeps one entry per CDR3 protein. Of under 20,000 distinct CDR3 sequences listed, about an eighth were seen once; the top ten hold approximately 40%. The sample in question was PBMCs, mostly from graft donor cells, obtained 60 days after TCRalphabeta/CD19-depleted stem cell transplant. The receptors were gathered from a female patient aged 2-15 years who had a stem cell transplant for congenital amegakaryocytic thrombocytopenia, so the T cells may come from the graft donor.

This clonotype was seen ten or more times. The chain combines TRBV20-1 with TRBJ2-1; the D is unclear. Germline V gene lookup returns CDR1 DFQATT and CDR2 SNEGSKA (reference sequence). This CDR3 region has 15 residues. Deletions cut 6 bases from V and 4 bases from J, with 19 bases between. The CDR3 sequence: CSALPATQPYNEQFF. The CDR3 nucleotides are TGCAGTGCCCTACCTGCTACTCAGCCGTACAATGAGCAGTTCTTC.

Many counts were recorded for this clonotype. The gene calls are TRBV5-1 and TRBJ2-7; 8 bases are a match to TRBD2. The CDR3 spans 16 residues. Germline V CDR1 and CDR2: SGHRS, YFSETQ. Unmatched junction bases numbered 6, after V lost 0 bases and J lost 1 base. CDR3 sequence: CASSLVGGRISYEQYF. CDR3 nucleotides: TGCGCCAGCAGCTTGGTGGGCGGGAGGATTTCCTACGAGCAGTACTTC.

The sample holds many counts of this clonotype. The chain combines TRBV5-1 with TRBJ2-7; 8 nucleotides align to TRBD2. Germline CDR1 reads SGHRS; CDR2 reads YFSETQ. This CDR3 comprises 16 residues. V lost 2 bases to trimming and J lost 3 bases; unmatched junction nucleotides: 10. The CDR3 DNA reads TGCGCCAGCAGCTTAATAGCGGGATCGGGGATCTACGAGCAGTACTTC. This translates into CASSLIAGSGIYEQYF.

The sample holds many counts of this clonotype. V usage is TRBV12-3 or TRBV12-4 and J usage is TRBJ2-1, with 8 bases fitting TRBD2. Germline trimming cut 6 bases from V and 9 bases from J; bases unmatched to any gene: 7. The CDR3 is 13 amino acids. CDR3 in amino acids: CASSESGSTEQFF. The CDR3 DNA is TGTGCCAGCAGCGAGAGCGGGAGCACTGAGCAGTTCTTC.

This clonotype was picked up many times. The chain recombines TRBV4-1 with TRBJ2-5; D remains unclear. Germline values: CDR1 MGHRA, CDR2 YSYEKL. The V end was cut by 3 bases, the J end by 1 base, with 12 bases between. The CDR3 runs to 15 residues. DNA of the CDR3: TGCGCCAGCAGCCAGTACGACCGCCCCCAAGAGACCCAGTACTTC. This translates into CASSQYDRPQETQYF.

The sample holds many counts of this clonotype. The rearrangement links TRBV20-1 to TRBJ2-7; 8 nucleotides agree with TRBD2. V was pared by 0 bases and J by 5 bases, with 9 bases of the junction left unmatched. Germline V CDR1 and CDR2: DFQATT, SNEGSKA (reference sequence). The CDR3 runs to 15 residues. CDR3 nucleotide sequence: TGCAGTGCTAGAGACGGGGGGGAGGGCCGGAACGAGCAGTACTTC. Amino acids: CSARDGGEGRNEQYF.

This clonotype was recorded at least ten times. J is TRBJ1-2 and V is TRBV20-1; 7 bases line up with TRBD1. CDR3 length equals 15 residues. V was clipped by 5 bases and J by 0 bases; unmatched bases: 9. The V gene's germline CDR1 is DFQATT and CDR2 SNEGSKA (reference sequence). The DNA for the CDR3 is TGCAGTGCTGGCGGGACAGCGAGAGCTAACTATGGCTACACCTTC. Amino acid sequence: CSAGGTARANYGYTF.

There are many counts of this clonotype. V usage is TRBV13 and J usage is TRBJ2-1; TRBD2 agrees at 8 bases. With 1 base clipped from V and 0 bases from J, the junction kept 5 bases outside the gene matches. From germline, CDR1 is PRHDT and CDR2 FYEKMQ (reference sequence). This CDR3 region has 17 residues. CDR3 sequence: CASSLEGSGISYNEQFF. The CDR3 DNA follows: TGTGCCAGCAGCTTAGAGGGTAGCGGGATCTCCTACAATGAGCAGTTCTTC.

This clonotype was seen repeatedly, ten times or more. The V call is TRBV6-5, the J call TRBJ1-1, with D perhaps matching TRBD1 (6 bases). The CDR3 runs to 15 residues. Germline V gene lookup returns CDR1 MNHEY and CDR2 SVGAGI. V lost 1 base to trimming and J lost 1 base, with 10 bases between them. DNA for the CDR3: TGTGCCAGCAGTTACTTTACAGGGCCGAACACTGAAGCTTTCTTT. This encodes CASSYFTGPNTEAFF.

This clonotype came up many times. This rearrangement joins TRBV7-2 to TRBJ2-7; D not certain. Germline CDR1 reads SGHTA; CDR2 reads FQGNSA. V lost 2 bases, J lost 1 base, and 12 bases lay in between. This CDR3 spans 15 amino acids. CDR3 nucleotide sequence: TGTGCCAGCAGCTTACACGTTGGCGGATCCTACGAGCAGTACTTC. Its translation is CASSLHVGGSYEQYF.

DNA of the CDR3: TGTGCCAGCAGCTTGAGTCTAGCGGGAGGGGATGAGCAGTTCTTC. Translating gives CASSLSLAGGDEQFF. The chain employs TRBV7-2 and TRBJ2-1, with 12 positions matching TRBD2. CDR1 is SGHTA, CDR2 FQGNSA, per germline. The ends lost 3 bases at V and 8 bases at J; junction bases unmatched: 5. This CDR3 is built from 15 residues. Full variable domain (outside the CDR3, taken from reference TRBV7-2 and TRBJ2-1): GAGVSQSPSNKVTEKGKDVELRCDPISGHTALYWYRQSLGQGLEFLIYFQGNSAPDKSGLPSDRFSAERTGGSVSTLTIQRTQQEDSAVYLCASSLSLAGGDEQFFGPGTRLTVL.

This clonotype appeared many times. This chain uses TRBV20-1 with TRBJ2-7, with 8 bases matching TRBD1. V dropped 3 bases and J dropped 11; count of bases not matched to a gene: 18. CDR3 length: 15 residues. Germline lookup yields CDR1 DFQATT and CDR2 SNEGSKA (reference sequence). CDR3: CSARDPGQGFNGEYF. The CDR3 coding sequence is TGCAGTGCTAGGGACCCCGGACAGGGTTTTAACGGGGAGTACTTC.

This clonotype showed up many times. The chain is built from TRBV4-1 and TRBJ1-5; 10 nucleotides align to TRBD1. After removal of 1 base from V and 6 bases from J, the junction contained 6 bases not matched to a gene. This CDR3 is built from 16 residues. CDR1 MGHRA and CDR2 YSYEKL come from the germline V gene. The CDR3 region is CASSQGDRGVVQPQHF. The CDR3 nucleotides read TGCGCCAGCAGCCAAGGGGACAGGGGCGTTGTTCAGCCCCAGCATTTT.

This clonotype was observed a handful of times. This CDR3 reads CASSLPVFYEQYF. The CDR3 DNA reads as TGTGCCAGCAGTTTACCGGTATTCTACGAGCAGTACTTC. V and J are TRBV27 and TRBJ2-7, with D uncertain. The CDR3 has 13 amino acids. V lost 2 bases and J 3 bases, leaving 8 bases between the germline ends. Germline CDR1 and CDR2: MNHEY and SMNVEV (reference sequence).

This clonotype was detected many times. Here the CDR3 DNA reads TGTGCCAGCAGCTTCCTAGCCGTCGGAGATACGCAGTATTTT. Translated: CASSFLAVGDTQYF. The chain uses TRBV7-2 and TRBJ2-3; tentatively, D is TRBD2 (5 bases). The CDR3 is 14 amino acids. Trimming shortened V by 3 bases and J by 5 bases, and 12 bases separated the two germline ends. Germline V gene lookup returns CDR1 SGHTA and CDR2 FQGNSA.

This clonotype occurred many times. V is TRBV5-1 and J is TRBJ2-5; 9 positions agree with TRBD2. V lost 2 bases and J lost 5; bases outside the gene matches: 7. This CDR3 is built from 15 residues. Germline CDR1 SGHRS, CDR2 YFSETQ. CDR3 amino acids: CASSFGSSGEETQYF. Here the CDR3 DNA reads TGCGCCAGCAGCTTCGGCTCTAGCGGGGAGGAGACCCAGTACTTC.